Listed here is a single T cell receptor (beta chain). The antigen remains unidentified. Different DNA sequences within this sample yield the same CDR3. The CDR3 runs 11 residues. The V end lost 5 bases, the J end lost 2 bases, and 6 bases lay between the germline ends. The V gene's germline CDR1 is SQVTM and CDR2 ANQGSEA. The sample is drawn from a study of beta chain features in type 1 diabetes. Overall study findings and caveats: When Type 1 diabetes patients were examined, their TCRB CDR3s proved moderately but significantly shorter in all four CD4+ subsets.

The authors reverse transcribed all of the isolated RNA, so sequencing captured expressed TCRB transcripts. The data were produced by immunoSEQ multiplex PCR, yet TCRdb's version contains in-frame clones alone and is incomplete. The table includes under 850,000 clones, roughly 12% detected once. The sequenced sample was naive CD4+ T cells from blood. This TCR derives from a man aged 18 to 30 with type 1 diabetes. The rearrangement links TRBV29-1 to TRBJ1-2, with D possibly TRBD1 on 5 matching bases. CDR3 sequence reads: CSVRQNYGYTF. CDR3 in DNA: TGCAGCGTTCGACAGAACTATGGCTACACCTTC.